This T cell receptor beta chain originates from a study of OX40 agonist ivuxolimab in advanced cancers. Sequenced by immunoSEQ multiplex PCR; TCRdb stores in-frame clones only, minus some. Among roughly 110,000 clones listed, approximately 89% were seen once. The V end was cut by 3 bases, the J end by 0 bases, with 12 bases between. The CDR3 spans 16 residues. CDR1 and CDR2 (germline): MNHEY, SMNVEV (reference sequence). The chain links TRBV27 to TRBJ2-4; TRBD1 is a possible D gene (6 bases). The material was CD4+ or CD8+ T cells sorted from blood, obtained in a trial of the OX40 agonist ivuxolimab. This receptor was taken from an adult with an advanced solid tumor such as melanoma, head and neck, liver or kidney cancer. CDR3: CASSFPDRLAKNIQYF. CDR3 DNA: TGTGCCAGCAGTTTTCCGGACAGATTAGCCAAAAACATTCAGTACTTC.